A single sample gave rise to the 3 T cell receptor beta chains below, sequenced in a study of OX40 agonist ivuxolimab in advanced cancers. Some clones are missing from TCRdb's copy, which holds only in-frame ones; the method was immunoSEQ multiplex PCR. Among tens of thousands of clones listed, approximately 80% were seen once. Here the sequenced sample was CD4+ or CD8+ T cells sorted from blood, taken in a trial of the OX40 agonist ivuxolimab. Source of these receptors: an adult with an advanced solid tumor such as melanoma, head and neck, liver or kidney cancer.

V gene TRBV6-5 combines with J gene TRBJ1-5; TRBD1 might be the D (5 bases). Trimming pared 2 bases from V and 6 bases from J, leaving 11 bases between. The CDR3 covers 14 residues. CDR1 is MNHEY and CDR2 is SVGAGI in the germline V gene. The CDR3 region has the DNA TGTGCCAGCAGTTACCGGAGGGACGTTCAGCCCCAGCATTTT. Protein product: CASSYRRDVQPQHF.

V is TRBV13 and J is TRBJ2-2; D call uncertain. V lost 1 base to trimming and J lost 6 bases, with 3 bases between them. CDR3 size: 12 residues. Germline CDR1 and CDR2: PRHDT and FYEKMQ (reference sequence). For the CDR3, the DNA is TGTGCCAGCAGCTTAGAACCCGGGGAGCTGTTTTTT. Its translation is CASSLEPGELFF. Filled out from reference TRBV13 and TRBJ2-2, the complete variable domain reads AAGVIQSPRHLIKEKRETATLKCYPIPRHDTVYWYQQGPGQDPQFLISFYEKMQSDKGSIPDRFSAQQFSDYHSELNMSSLELGDSALYFCASSLEPGELFFGEGSRLTVL.

CDR3 bases: TGTGCCTGGAGTGTGGGGAGGAGGCGCGTCGGCACAGATACGCAGTATTTT. Translated, it gives CAWSVGRRRVGTDTQYF. The V and J genes are TRBV30 and TRBJ2-3, with D maybe TRBD2 (6 bases). Trimming removed 0 bases at V and 1 base at J, with 17 bases between. The V gene's germline CDR1 is GTSNPN and CDR2 SVGIG (reference sequence). The CDR3 length is 17 residues.